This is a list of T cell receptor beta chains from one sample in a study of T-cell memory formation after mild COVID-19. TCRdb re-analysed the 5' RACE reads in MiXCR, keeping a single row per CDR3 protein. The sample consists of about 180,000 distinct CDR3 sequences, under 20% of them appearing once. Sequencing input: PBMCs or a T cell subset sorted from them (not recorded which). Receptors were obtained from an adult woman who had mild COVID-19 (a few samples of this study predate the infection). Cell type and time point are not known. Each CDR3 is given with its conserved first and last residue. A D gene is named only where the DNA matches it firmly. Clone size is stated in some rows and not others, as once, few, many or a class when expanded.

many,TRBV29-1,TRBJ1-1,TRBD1,CSVGQGNTEAFF,TGCAGCGTTGGACAGGGGAACACTGAAGCTTTCTTT
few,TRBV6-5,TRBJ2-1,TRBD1,CASRSDRGRYNEQFF,TGTGCCAGCAGGTCCGACAGGGGGCGGTACAATGAGCAGTTCTTC
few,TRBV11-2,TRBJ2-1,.,CASSLEAGRGEQFF,TGTGCCAGCAGCTTAGAGGCAGGGCGGGGTGAGCAGTTCTTC
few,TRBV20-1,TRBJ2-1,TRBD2,CSARSLGLAYSSYNEQFF,TGCAGTGCTAGGAGTTTGGGACTAGCGTACAGCTCCTACAATGAGCAGTTCTTC
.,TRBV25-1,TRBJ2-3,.,CASSGGGISTDTQYF,TGTGCCAGCAGTGGAGGGGGAATTTCCACAGATACGCAGTATTTT
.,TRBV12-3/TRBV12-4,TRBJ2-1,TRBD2,CASSRGTSGSKNEQFF,TGTGCCAGCAGTCGTGGGACTAGCGGGAGTAAGAATGAGCAGTTCTTC
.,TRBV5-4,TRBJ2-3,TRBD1,CASSLARGSTDTQYF,TGTGCCAGCAGCTTGGCCAGGGGGAGCACAGATACGCAGTATTTT
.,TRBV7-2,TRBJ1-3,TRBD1,CASSQRGGFPKNTIYF,TGTGCCAGCAGCCAAAGAGGGGGCTTCCCTAAAAACACCATATATTTT
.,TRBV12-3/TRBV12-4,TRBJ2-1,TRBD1,CASSQGQGNYNEQFF,TGTGCCAGCAGTCAAGGACAGGGAAACTACAATGAGCAGTTCTTC
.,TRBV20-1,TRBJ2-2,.,CSARASLRTNTGELFF,TGCAGTGCTAGAGCATCTCTCCGAACGAACACCGGGGAGCTGTTTTTT
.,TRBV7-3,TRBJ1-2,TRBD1,CASSVQGAYGYTF,TGTGCCAGCAGCGTACAGGGGGCGTATGGCTACACCTTC
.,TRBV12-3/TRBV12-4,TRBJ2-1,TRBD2,CASSSGTSGQFF,TGTGCCAGCAGCTCAGGGACTAGCGGGCAGTTCTTC
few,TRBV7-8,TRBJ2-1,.,CASSLGVPWPSPGRYSGNEQFF,TGTGCCAGCAGCTTAGGGGTTCCTTGGCCTTCCCCCGGGCGATACAGCGGCAATGAGCAGTTCTTC
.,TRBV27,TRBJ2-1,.,CASSFSTTGSNEQFF,TGTGCCAGCAGTTTTTCGACTACAGGGTCCAATGAGCAGTTCTTC
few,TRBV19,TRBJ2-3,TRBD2,CASQREYRDTQYF,TGTGCCAGTCAGCGGGAGTACCGAGATACGCAGTATTTT
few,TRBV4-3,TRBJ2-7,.,CASSQSPGAGMYEQYF,TGCGCCAGCAGCCAAAGCCCGGGGGCAGGGATGTACGAGCAGTACTTC
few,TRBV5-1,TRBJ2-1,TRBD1,CASSLVGTGDNEQFF,TGCGCCAGCAGCTTGGTGGGGACAGGGGACAATGAGCAGTTCTTC
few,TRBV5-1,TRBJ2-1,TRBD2,CASSPPSGTTGDEQFF,TGCGCCAGCAGCCCCCCTAGCGGGACGACTGGGGATGAGCAGTTCTTC
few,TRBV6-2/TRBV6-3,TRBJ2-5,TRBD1,CASSGQGPPLQETQYF,TGTGCCAGCAGTGGACAGGGTCCTCCCCTCCAAGAGACCCAGTACTTC
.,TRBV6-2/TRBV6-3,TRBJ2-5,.,CASSNGETQYF,TGTGCCAGCAGTAACGGGGAGACCCAGTACTTC
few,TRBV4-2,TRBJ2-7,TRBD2,CASSQGVTGLGSYEQYF,TGTGCCAGCAGCCAAGGAGTTACTGGACTAGGATCCTACGAGCAGTACTTC
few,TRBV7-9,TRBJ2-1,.,CASSLRSWGSVEQFF,TGTGCCAGCAGCTTACGTTCTTGGGGTTCCGTTGAGCAGTTCTTC
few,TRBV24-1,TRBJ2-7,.,CATSDLSSYEQYF,TGTGCCACCAGTGATCTCTCCTCCTACGAGCAGTACTTC
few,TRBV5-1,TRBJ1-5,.,CASSLVSGINQPQHF,TGCGCCAGCAGCTTGGTTTCCGGGATCAATCAGCCCCAGCATTTT
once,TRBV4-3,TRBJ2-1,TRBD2,CASSRGGLADYNEQFF,TGCGCCAGCAGCCGGGGGGGACTAGCGGATTACAATGAGCAGTTCTTC
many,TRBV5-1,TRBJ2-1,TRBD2,CASSPGLAPNNEQFF,TGCGCCAGCAGCCCGGGACTAGCGCCCAACAATGAGCAGTTCTTC
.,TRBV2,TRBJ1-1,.,CASWLRLAEAFF,TGTGCCAGCTGGCTCAGGTTGGCTGAAGCTTTCTTT
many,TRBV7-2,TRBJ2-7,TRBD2,CASSLGLAGYEQYF,TGTGCCAGCAGCTTAGGGTTAGCGGGATACGAGCAGTACTTC
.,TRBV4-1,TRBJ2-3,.,CASSQGALASPDTQYF,TGCGCCAGCAGCCAAGGAGCTCTAGCGAGTCCAGATACGCAGTATTTT
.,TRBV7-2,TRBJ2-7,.,CASSAGLRSYEQYF,TGTGCCAGCAGCGCGGGACTCCGCTCCTACGAGCAGTACTTC